This TCR beta chain was identified in a study of cytomegalovirus exposure and HLA in healthy donors. Study-wide findings and caveats: Previous analysis showed most TCR beta V segments were productive about 87% or about 30% of the time. The authors later found TCR association rates varying by HLA locus, with DRB1 most and HLA-C fewest.

The CDR3 is 15 residues long. CDR1 is SEHNR, CDR2 FQNEAQ, per germline (reference sequence). V lost 10 bases and J lost 2, with 20 bases in between. The PCR was carried out with 60 Vbeta primers and 13 Jbeta primers. The repertoire was sequenced with immunoSEQ multiplex PCR; TCRdb's copy has only in-frame clones and lacks some. The sample yields about 110,000 clones, 70% to 75% seen once. In its sample, this clone was seen a few times. Its antigen is not known. V gene TRBV7-9 combines with J gene TRBJ1-2, with unresolved D. Sequencing was performed on PBMCs. The clonotype comes from a woman in her thirties or forties in good health and CMV-seronegative. The chain's CDR3 is CATGRVVGENYGYTF. CDR3 DNA sequence: TGTGCCACCGGACGAGTTGTTGGGGAGAACTATGGCTACACCTTC.